This T cell receptor beta chain was sequenced in a study of blood T cells in healthy people across ages. The CDR3 contains 16 residues. Trimming took 2 bases from V and 3 from J; bases not matched to a gene: 7. In germline, CDR1 is MGHRA, CDR2 YSYEKL. With a J-beta primer mix and a sample-barcoded 5' primer, a second PCR ran roughly 7 to 11 cycles. One entry per CDR3 protein results from TCRdb running MiXCR on the 5' RACE reads. The table has about 1.7 million distinct CDR3 sequences, roughly 27% seen once. The TCR originated in a woman under 40 in good health. This chain links TRBV4-1 with TRBJ1-5; TRBD1 agrees at 7 bases. Material for sequencing was blood. In DNA, the CDR3 is TGCGCCAGCAGCCAACCCCCCGGACAGGTCAATCAGCCCCAGCATTTT. Its protein is CASSQPPGQVNQPQHF.